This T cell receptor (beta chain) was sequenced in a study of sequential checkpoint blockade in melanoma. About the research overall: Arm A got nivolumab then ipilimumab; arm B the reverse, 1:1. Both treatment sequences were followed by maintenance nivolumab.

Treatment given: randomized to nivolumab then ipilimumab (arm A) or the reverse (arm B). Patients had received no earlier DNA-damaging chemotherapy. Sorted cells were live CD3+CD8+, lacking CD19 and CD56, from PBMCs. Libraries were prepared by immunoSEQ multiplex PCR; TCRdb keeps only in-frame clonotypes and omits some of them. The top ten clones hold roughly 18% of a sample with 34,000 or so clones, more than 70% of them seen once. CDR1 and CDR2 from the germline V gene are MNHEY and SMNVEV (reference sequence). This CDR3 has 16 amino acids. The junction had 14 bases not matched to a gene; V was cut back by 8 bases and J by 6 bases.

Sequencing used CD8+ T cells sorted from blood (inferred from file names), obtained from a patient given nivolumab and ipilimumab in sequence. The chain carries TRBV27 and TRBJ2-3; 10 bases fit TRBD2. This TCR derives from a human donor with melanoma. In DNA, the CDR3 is TGTGCCAGCGTTGGGATCGCTACTAGCGGGATGGATACGCAGTATTTT. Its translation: CASVGIATSGMDTQYF.